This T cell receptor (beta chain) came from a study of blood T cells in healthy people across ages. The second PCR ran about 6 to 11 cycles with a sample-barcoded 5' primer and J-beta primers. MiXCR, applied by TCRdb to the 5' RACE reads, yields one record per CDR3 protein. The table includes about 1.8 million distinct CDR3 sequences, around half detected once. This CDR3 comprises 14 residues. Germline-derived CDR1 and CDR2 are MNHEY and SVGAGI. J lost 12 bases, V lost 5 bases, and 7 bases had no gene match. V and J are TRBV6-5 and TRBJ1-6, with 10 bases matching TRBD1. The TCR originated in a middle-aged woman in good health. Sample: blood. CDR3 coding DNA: TGTGCCAGCAGTCGTAGACAGGGGGCAAGACCCCTCCACTTT. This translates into CASSRRQGARPLHF.